These 27 T cell receptor beta chains share one sample of origin, sequenced in a study of resident and recirculating memory T cells in vitiligo. Measured with immunoSEQ multiplex PCR; TCRdb has only the in-frame clones, and not every one. The profile covers 70,000 to 75,000 clones, with approximately 89% appearing a single time and over 4.5% taken by the ten largest. Source material: blood. The receptors come from a male donor with vitiligo.

This chain joins TRBV5-1 and TRBJ2-1; tentatively, D is TRBD2 (7 bases). CDR3 size: 16 residues. The germline V gene has CDR1 SGHRS and CDR2 YFSETQ. Trimming pared 4 bases from V and 5 bases from J, leaving 19 bases between. The DNA of the CDR3 is TGCGCCAGCAGCCCCCAACCTAGGGGGGGAAACAATGAGCAGTTCTTC. As protein: CASSPQPRGGNNEQFF. Together with reference TRBV5-1 and TRBJ2-1, the CDR3 gives the full variable domain: KAGVTQTPRYLIKTRGQQVTLSCSPISGHRSVSWYQQTPGQGLQFLFEYFSETQRNKGNFPGRFSGRQFSNSRSEMNVSTLELGDSALYLCASSPQPRGGNNEQFFGPGTRLTVL.

The J gene is TRBJ2-5, the V gene TRBV18; D possibly corresponds to TRBD2 (5 bases). CDR1 is KGHSH and CDR2 is LQKENI in the germline V gene. The CDR3 extends over 14 amino acids. V was pared by 3 bases and J by 3 bases, with 11 bases between. CDR3 sequence reads: CASSPGSLEETQYF. The CDR3 coding sequence is TGTGCCAGCTCACCGGGGAGTTTAGAAGAGACCCAGTACTTC.

The gene calls are TRBV6-4 and TRBJ2-2; TRBD2 aligns across 9 bases. Germline V gene lookup returns CDR1 MRHNA and CDR2 SNTAGT. The CDR3 sequence is 15 residues long. V lost 5 bases, J lost 3 bases, and 4 bases stayed unmatched. In nucleotides, the CDR3 is TGTGCCAGCAGTAATATAGCGGGGGACACCGGGGAGCTGTTTTTT. Translation gives CASSNIAGDTGELFF.

CDR3 in amino acids: CASSSRTDYGYTF. DNA of the CDR3: TGTGCCAGCAGCTCAAGGACAGATTATGGCTACACCTTC. The V call is TRBV5-5, the J call TRBJ1-2; TRBD1 is a possible D gene (6 bases). Germline lookup yields CDR1 SGHKS and CDR2 YYEKEE (reference sequence). V gave up 3 bases and J gave up 5 bases, with 11 bases separating them. The CDR3 contains 13 residues.

As for this clone: An end of the junction differs from the germline gene, which may be a read error. CDR3 bases: TGTGTCTGGAGCCCCGCTGGACAGAGGCACAACACTGAAGCTTTCTTT. Translating it yields CVWSPAGQRHNTEAFF. The J gene is TRBJ1-1, the V gene TRBV30, with a tentative D call TRBD1 (6 bases). Per germline, CDR1 GTSNPN and CDR2 SVGIG (reference sequence). This CDR3 has 16 residues.

The chain combines TRBV19 with TRBJ1-2; 9 positions match TRBD1. Trimming removed 11 bases from V and 1 base from J; junction bases left unmatched: 11. This CDR3 region has 15 residues. Looked up from germline, CDR1 is LNHDA and CDR2 is SQIVND (reference sequence). For the CDR3, the DNA is TGTGCCTATCAGGGGGACAGGGTCTTTAACTATGGCTACACCTTC. It encodes CAYQGDRVFNYGYTF.

This chain connects TRBV7-2 to TRBJ2-5; 7 nucleotides line up with TRBD1. CDR1 is SGHTA, CDR2 FQGNSA, per germline. The CDR3 spans 15 residues. V shed 3 bases, J shed 4 bases, and the junction held 8 bases outside the gene matches. In nucleotides, the CDR3 is TGTGCCAGCAGCTTTCTACAGGGGCCCCCAGAGACCCAGTACTTC. This translates into CASSFLQGPPETQYF.

The J gene is TRBJ1-2, the V gene TRBV6-5; no clear D. V was clipped by 0 bases and J by 6 bases, with 8 bases between them. CDR3 length: 13 residues. Germline V lookup: CDR1 MNHEY, CDR2 SVGAGI. CDR3 protein: CASSYSNTDGYTF. CDR3 nucleotides: TGTGCCAGCAGTTACTCGAATACGGATGGCTACACCTTC.

This sequence joins TRBV7-8 and TRBJ2-7; 8 nucleotides match TRBD2. After removal of 1 base from V and 1 base from J, the junction contained 3 bases not matched to a gene. Germline loops: CDR1 SGHVS, CDR2 FQNEAQ. This CDR3 has 15 residues. The CDR3 sequence is CASSLVGGVSYEQYF. The CDR3 DNA is TGTGCCAGCAGCTTAGTCGGGGGGGTGTCCTACGAGCAGTACTTC.

The chain carries TRBV4-3 and TRBJ1-6; 7 bases agree with TRBD1. Germline V gives CDR1 LGHNA, CDR2 YSLEER. Trimming cost V 4 bases and J 0 bases; bases outside gene matches: 0. The CDR3 has 15 residues. CDR3 bases: TGCGCCAGCAGCCGACAGGGCTCCTATAATTCACCCCTCCACTTT. Amino acids: CASSRQGSYNSPLHF.

The chain couples TRBV27 to TRBJ2-5, with D perhaps TRBD1 (6 bases). The V and J ends lost 6 bases and 5 bases respectively, with 13 bases between them. The CDR3 has 13 residues. Germline CDR1 MNHEY, CDR2 SMNVEV (reference sequence). CDR3 DNA: TGTGCCAGCAGGGTGGGGGCCGGGGAGACCCAGTACTTC. It encodes CASRVGAGETQYF.

The V and J genes are TRBV5-6 and TRBJ1-5; no reliable D call. Looked up from germline, CDR1 is SGHDT and CDR2 is YYEEEE. CDR3 size: 13 residues. Deletions cut 4 bases from V and 4 bases from J, with 9 bases between. CDR3 sequence: CASSRRFNQPQHF. The CDR3, as DNA: TGTGCCAGCAGCAGGAGGTTTAATCAGCCCCAGCATTTT. Combining the CDR3 with reference TRBV5-6 and TRBJ1-5 gives the whole variable domain DAGVTQSPTHLIKTRGQQVTLRCSPKSGHDTVSWYQQALGQGPQFIFQYYEEEERQRGNFPDRFSGHQFPNYSSELNVNALLLGDSALYLCASSRRFNQPQHFGDGTRLSIL.

This clone was seen just once. DNA for the CDR3: TGTGCCAGCAGCCAATGGACAGGGATGGCCTACAATGAGCAGTTCTTC. Amino acid sequence: CASSQWTGMAYNEQFF. The genes are TRBV4-2 and TRBJ2-1; 8 positions match TRBD1. The CDR3 covers 16 residues. Germline values: CDR1 LGHNA, CDR2 YNFKEQ. V shed 2 bases and J 2 bases; nucleotides not matched to a gene: 5.

This clone was found once. The CDR3 nucleotides read TGCGCCAGCAGCAAGGGGATAAGCGGGGGGGCATGGAATGAGCAGTTCTTC. This codes for CASSKGISGGAWNEQFF. The chain couples TRBV4-1 to TRBJ2-1; TRBD2 matches at 10 bases. The CDR3 covers 17 residues. V was pared by 5 bases and J by 7 bases, with 14 bases of the junction left unmatched. Looked up from germline, CDR1 is MGHRA and CDR2 is YSYEKL.

The rearrangement links TRBV4-3 to TRBJ2-7; TRBD2 matches at 11 bases. V shed 4 bases, J shed 7 bases, and the junction held 12 bases outside the gene matches. This CDR3 region has 16 residues. Looked up from germline, CDR1 is LGHNA and CDR2 is YSLEER. The CDR3 here is CASSRTSGGPSREQYF. The CDR3 DNA follows: TGCGCCAGCAGCCGAACTAGCGGGGGACCCTCTAGGGAGCAGTACTTC.

This rearrangement joins TRBV18 to TRBJ1-2; tentatively, D is TRBD1 (5 bases). Germline CDR1 is KGHSH and CDR2 is LQKENI. The CDR3 is 15 amino acids. Trimming removed 3 bases from V and 4 bases from J, with 15 bases in between. The CDR3 DNA reads TGTGCCAGCTCACCTACTACAGACAGTCTCTATGGCTACACCTTC. Protein: CASSPTTDSLYGYTF.

This clone was counted only a few times. The V call is TRBV19, the J call TRBJ2-7; TRBD1 is a possible D gene (5 bases). The CDR3 is 11 amino acids. CDR1 and CDR2 from the germline V gene are LNHDA and SQIVND (reference sequence). V lost 3 bases and J lost 6, with 6 bases in between. The CDR3 coding sequence is TGTGCCAGTAGTATGGGGCTCGAGCAGTACTTC. Encoded protein: CASSMGLEQYF.

The CDR3 bases are TGTGCCAGCTCACCTCTGACAGGGGCCTACAATGAGCAGTTCTTC. The encoded protein is CASSPLTGAYNEQFF. This sequence joins TRBV18 and TRBJ2-1; 8 bases align to TRBD1. From germline, CDR1 is KGHSH and CDR2 LQKENI. The CDR3 sequence is 15 residues long. V shed 3 bases and J 2 bases; nucleotides not matched to a gene: 3.

This rearrangement joins TRBV15 to TRBJ1-6, with D unresolved. This CDR3 contains 15 residues. Germline CDR1 and CDR2: LNHNV and YYDKDF (reference sequence). V gave up 0 bases and J gave up 6 bases, with 9 bases separating them. The CDR3 coding sequence is TGTGCCACCAGCAGAGATCTCGGTGGTAATTCACCCCTCCACTTT. Translated: CATSRDLGGNSPLHF.

This clone appeared a single time. V and J are TRBV11-3 and TRBJ2-7; D may be TRBD1 (6 bases). Germline CDR1 is SGHNT and CDR2 is YENEEA. Between the trimmed V and J ends, which lost 5 bases and 5 bases, there was a span of 13 bases. This CDR3 comprises 13 residues. CDR3 nucleotide sequence: TGTGCCAGCAGCACAGGGTCCGCTAACGAGCAGTACTTC. Protein product: CASSTGSANEQYF.

The CDR3 region has the DNA TGTGCCAGCAGCCCCGGAGGGGGGGTGTGGTCTTTCGAGACCCAGTACTTC. It specifies CASSPGGGVWSFETQYF. V is TRBV11-3 and J is TRBJ2-5, with D perhaps matching TRBD2 (7 bases). The CDR3 sequence is 17 residues long. V dropped 5 bases and J dropped 5 bases, with 24 bases sitting between them. The germline V gene has CDR1 SGHNT and CDR2 YENEEA.

DNA of the CDR3: TGTGCCAGCAGTTACCAGGAAGCGAACACTGAAGCTTTCTTT. The encoded protein is CASSYQEANTEAFF. This sequence joins TRBV6-6 and TRBJ1-1; D not certain. The germline CDR1 and CDR2 sequences are MNHNY and SVGAGI (reference sequence). V was cut by 2 bases and J by 1 base, with 8 bases left in between. The CDR3 has 14 amino acids.

The chain employs TRBV4-3 and TRBJ2-2, with 8 bases lining up with TRBD1. The CDR3 has 15 amino acids. The V and J ends lost 1 base and 6 bases, in that order; junction bases with no gene match: 4. Germline CDR1 reads LGHNA; CDR2 reads YSLEER. DNA of the CDR3: TGCGCCAGCAGCCAAGGGGAACAGGGGGCCGGGGAGCTGTTTTTT. Translation: CASSQGEQGAGELFF.

The count of this clone is one. The CDR3 sequence is CASSDEQEGTIQYF. CDR3 coding DNA: TGTGCCAGCAGTGATGAACAGGAAGGAACCATTCAGTACTTC. V gene TRBV2 combines with J gene TRBJ2-4; possible D gene TRBD1, 5 bases. V lost 3 bases to trimming and J lost 9 bases, with 15 bases between them. This CDR3 region has 14 residues. Per germline, CDR1 SNHLY and CDR2 FYNNEI.

The rearrangement uses TRBV28 and TRBJ1-5; no definite D call. V lost 6 bases, J lost 6 bases, and 30 bases lay in between. The length of the CDR3 is 19 residues. Germline loops: CDR1 MDHEN, CDR2 SYDVKM. The CDR3 coding sequence is TGTGCCAGCAGCCCCTTCGGAGGTTCGTGGGTATTATCCCGTCAGCCCCAGCATTTT. Amino acid sequence: CASSPFGGSWVLSRQPQHF.

This clone was observed a handful of times. The gene calls are TRBV5-6 and TRBJ1-1; D is undetermined. The CDR3 loop spans 13 amino acids. Trimming cost V 2 bases and J 1 base, with 6 bases left between them. Germline loops: CDR1 SGHDT, CDR2 YYEEEE. This chain's CDR3 is CASSLRENTEAFF. The CDR3 coding sequence is TGTGCCAGCAGCTTACGGGAGAACACTGAAGCTTTCTTT.

This clone was found once. CDR3 sequence (DNA): TGCAGTGCTACCCGGTACACTGAAGCTTTCTTT. Translation gives CSATRYTEAFF. V gene TRBV20-1 combines with J gene TRBJ1-1; no reliable D call. The CDR3 extends over 11 amino acids. CDR1 and CDR2 from the germline V gene are DFQATT and SNEGSKA (reference sequence). The germline V and J ends were trimmed by 4 bases and 3 bases, with 6 bases remaining between them.